This T cell receptor beta chain originates from a study of T cell repertoires in cytomegalovirus infection. Notes on the study in general: The ex vivo response showed dominance by HLA-C-restricted CMV-specific TCR beta clonotypes.

The CDR3 has 12 residues. Germline CDR1 and CDR2: SGHDT and YYEEEE. The V gene lost 4 bases and the J gene lost 3 bases, with 5 bases spanning the gap. TCRdb used MiXCR to reprocess the reads, holding one entry per CDR3 protein. In the table there are around 350,000 distinct CDR3 sequences, less than 20% of which are singletons. Details on this clonotype: What it binds is unknown.

Sequencing was carried out using PBMCs. This chain connects TRBV5-6 to TRBJ1-5; D is unresolved. The sequence came from a human donor in good health (CMV status not recorded). Some clones in this sample may be carry-over from other donors' samples. The CDR3 DNA sequence: TGTGCCAGCAGCCAGAACAATCAGCCCCAGCATTTT. This translates into CASSQNNQPQHF.